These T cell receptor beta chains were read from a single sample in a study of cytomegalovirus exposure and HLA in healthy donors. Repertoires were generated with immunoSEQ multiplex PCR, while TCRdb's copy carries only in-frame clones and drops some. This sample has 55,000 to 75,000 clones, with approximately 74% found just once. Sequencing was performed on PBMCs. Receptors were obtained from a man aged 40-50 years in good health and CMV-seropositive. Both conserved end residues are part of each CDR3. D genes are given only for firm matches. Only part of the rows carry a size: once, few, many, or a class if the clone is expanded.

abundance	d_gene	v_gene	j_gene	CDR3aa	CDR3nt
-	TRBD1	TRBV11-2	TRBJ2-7	CASSLFSTGGYEQYF	TGTGCCAGCAGCTTATTCTCTACAGGGGGCTACGAGCAGTACTTC
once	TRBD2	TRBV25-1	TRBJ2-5	CATSGGSQETQYF	TGTGCTACTAGCGGGGGGTCTCAAGAGACCCAGTACTTC
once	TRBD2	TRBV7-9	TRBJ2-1	CASSPRDSRGRTDEQFF	TGTGCCAGCAGCCCACGGGATAGTCGCGGGAGAACCGATGAGCAGTTCTTC
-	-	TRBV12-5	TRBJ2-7	CASGSGTPTYEQYF	TGTGCTAGTGGATCCGGGACACCTACCTACGAGCAGTACTTC
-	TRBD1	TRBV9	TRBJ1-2	CASSVELGGVYGYTF	TGTGCCAGCAGCGTAGAGTTAGGGGGCGTCTATGGCTACACCTTC
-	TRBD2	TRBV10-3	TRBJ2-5	CAIWGGEETQYF	TGTGCCATCTGGGGGGGGGAAGAGACCCAGTACTTC
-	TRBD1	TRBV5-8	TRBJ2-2	CASSLDFGTGTGELFF	TGTGCCAGCAGCTTGGATTTCGGGACAGGCACCGGGGAGCTGTTTTTT
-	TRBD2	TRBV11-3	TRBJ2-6	CASSLGREGSGVLTF	TGTGCCAGCAGCTTAGGACGGGAGGGCTCGGGGGTCCTGACTTTC
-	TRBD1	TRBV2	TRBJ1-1	CASRETGSLEAFF	TGTGCCAGCAGGGAGACAGGGTCACTCGAAGCTTTCTTT
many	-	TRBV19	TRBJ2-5	CASKDYGGTQYF	TGTGCCAGTAAGGACTACGGTGGGACCCAGTACTTC
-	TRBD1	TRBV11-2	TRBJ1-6	CASSTDRGGWVNSPLHF	TGTGCCAGCAGCACCGACAGGGGAGGTTGGGTAAATTCACCCCTCCACTTT
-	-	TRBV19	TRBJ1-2	CASSRLNPRENYGYTF	TGTGCCAGTAGTAGACTTAACCCGAGGGAGAACTATGGCTACACCTTC
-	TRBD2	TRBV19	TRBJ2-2	CASSTLAGPSNTGELFF	TGTGCCAGTAGTACTCTAGCGGGGCCCAGTAACACCGGGGAGCTGTTTTTT
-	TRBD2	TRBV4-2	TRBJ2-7	CASSQATGTSSYEQYF	TGTGCCAGCAGCCAAGCTACCGGGACTAGCTCCTACGAGCAGTACTTC
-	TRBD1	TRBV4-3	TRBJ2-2	CASGTGGDTGELFF	TGCGCCAGTGGGACAGGAGGGGATACCGGGGAGCTGTTTTTT
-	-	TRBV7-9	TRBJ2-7	CASSLVGSPPEQYF	TGTGCCAGCAGCTTAGTAGGGAGTCCTCCCGAGCAGTACTTC
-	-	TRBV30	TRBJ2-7	CAWSVYAGNSYEQYF	TGTGCCTGGAGTGTATACGCAGGGAATTCCTACGAGCAGTACTTC
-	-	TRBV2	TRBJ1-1	CASTDGVANTEAFF	TGTGCCAGTACTGACGGGGTAGCGAACACTGAAGCTTTCTTT
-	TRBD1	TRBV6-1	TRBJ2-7	CASRPGQGPTYEQYF	TGTGCCAGCAGACCCGGACAGGGACCCACCTACGAGCAGTACTTC
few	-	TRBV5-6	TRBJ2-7	CASSSYRGFPYEQYF	TGTGCCAGCAGCTCCTACCGGGGATTTCCCTACGAGCAGTACTTC
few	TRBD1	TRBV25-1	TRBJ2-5	CASSEWGQGETQYF	TGTGCCAGCAGTGAATGGGGACAGGGAGAGACCCAGTACTTC
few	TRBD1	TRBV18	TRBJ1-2	CASSPGTAYGYTF	TGTGCCAGCTCACCCGGGACAGCCTATGGCTACACCTTC
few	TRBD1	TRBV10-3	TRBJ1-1	CAIRGQGITEAFF	TGTGCCATCAGGGGACAGGGGATCACTGAAGCTTTCTTT
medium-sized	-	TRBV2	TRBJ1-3	CASSGQGISGNTIYF	TGTGCCAGCAGTGGTCAGGGGATCTCTGGAAACACCATATATTTT
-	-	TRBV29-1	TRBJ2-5	CSLETVGETQYF	TGCAGCCTTGAGACGGTCGGGGAGACCCAGTACTTC
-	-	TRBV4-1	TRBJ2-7	CASSQDHRAGAGGVGEQYF	TGCGCCAGCAGCCAAGATCACAGGGCGGGTGCTGGGGGGGTGGGCGAGCAGTACTTC
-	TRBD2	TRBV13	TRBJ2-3	CASSPWGSGGEDTQYF	TGTGCCAGCAGCCCCTGGGGAAGCGGGGGAGAAGATACGCAGTATTTT
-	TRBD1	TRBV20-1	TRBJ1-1	CSADRATEAFF	TGCAGTGCCGACAGGGCCACTGAAGCTTTCTTT
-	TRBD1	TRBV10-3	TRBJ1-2	CAISESKTGGVSGYTF	TGTGCCATCAGTGAGTCAAAAACAGGGGGCGTTAGTGGCTACACCTTC
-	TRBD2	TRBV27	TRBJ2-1	CASGRTSPKNEQFF	TGTGCCAGCGGGAGGACTAGCCCTAAAAATGAGCAGTTCTTC
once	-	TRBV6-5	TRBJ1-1	CASSPLAGTEAFF	TGTGCCAGCAGCCCTCTAGCCGGCACTGAAGCTTTCTTT
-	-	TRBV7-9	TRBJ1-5	CSSSPSGQPQHF	TGTTCCAGCAGCCCCAGTGGTCAGCCCCAGCATTTT
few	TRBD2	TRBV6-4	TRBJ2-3	CASSGSASGWDTQYF	TGTGCCAGCAGTGGGTCCGCTAGCGGATGGGATACGCAGTATTTT
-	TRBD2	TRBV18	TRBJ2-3	CASSLSIAGVPLTDTQYF	TGTGCCAGCTCGCTGTCGATAGCGGGAGTCCCCCTCACAGATACGCAGTATTTT
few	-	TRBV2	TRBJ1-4	CASSDFNEKLFF	TGTGCCAGCAGTGACTTTAATGAAAAACTGTTTTTT
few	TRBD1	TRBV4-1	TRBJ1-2	CASSRRQGDGYTF	TGCGCCAGCAGCCGCCGACAGGGGGATGGCTACACCTTC